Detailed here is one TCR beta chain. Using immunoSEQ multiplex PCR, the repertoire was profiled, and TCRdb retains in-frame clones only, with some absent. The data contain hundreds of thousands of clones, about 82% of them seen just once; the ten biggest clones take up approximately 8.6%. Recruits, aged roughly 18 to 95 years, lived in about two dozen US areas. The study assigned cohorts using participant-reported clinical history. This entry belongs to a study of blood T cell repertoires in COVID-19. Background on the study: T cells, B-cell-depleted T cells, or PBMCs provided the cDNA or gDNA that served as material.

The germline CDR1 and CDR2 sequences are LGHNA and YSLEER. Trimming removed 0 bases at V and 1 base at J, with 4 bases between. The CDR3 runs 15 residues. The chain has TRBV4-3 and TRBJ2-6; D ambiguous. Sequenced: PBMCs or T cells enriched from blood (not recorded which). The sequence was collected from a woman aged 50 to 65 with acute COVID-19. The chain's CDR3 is CASSQETSGANVLTF. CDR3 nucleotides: TGCGCCAGCAGCCAAGAAACTTCTGGGGCCAACGTCCTGACTTTC.